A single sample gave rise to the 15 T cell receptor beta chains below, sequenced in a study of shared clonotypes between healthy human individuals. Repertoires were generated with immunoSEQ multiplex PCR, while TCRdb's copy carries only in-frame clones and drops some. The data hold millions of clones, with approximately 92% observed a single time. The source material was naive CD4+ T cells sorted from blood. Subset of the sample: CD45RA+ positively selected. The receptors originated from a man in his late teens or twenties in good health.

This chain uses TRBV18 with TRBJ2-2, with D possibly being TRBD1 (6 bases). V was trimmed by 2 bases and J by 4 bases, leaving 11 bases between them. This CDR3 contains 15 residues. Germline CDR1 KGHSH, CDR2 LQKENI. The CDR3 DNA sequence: TGTGCCAGCTCACCAAACAGGGTGGTCACCGGGGAGCTGTTTTTT. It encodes CASSPNRVVTGELFF.

The CDR3 DNA is TGTGCCAGTAGTCAGGGACCGAGCAACAATGAGCAGTTCTTC. It yields the protein CASSQGPSNNEQFF. V usage is TRBV19 and J usage is TRBJ2-1; either TRBD1 or TRBD2 may supply D (5 bases each). V was cut by 5 bases and J by 5 bases, with 13 bases left in between. From germline, CDR1 is LNHDA and CDR2 SQIVND (reference sequence). The length of the CDR3 is 14 residues.

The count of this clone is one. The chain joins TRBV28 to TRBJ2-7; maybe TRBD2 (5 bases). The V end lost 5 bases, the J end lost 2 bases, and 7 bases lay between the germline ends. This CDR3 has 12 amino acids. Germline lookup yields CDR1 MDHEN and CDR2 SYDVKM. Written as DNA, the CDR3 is TGTGCCAGCAGTCCCGGGGCCTACGAGCAGTACTTC. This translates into CASSPGAYEQYF.

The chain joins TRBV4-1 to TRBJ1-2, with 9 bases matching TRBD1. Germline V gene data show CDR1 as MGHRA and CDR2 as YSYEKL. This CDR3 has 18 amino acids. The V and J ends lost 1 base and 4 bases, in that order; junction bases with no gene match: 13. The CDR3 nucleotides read TGCGCCAGCAGCCAAGCGGCTTTGACAGGGGGAATGGCCTATGGCTACACCTTC. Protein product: CASSQAALTGGMAYGYTF.

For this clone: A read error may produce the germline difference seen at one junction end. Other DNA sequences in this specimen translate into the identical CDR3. The CDR3 loop reads CASSGERDTEAFF. The DNA of the CDR3 is TGTGCCAGCAGTGGGGAACGCGACACGGAAGCTTTCTTT. The chain has TRBV2 and TRBJ1-1; the D is unclear. Germline loops: CDR1 SNHLY, CDR2 FYNNEI. The CDR3 runs 13 residues.

The CDR3 protein is CASSLAPTADTQYF. The DNA for the CDR3 is TGTGCCAGCAGCTTAGCACCCACGGCGGATACGCAGTATTTT. V gene TRBV5-5 combines with J gene TRBJ2-3; no clear D. The ends were cut back, 2 bases at V and 6 bases at J, with 13 bases in the middle. This CDR3 spans 14 amino acids. Germline values: CDR1 SGHKS, CDR2 YYEKEE (reference sequence).

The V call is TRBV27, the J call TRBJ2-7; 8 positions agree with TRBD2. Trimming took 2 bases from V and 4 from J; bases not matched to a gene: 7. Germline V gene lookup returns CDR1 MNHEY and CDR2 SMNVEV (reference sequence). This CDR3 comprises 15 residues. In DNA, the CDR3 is TGTGCCAGCAGTTTACGGGAGGGAACCATATACGAGCAGTACTTC. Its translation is CASSLREGTIYEQYF.

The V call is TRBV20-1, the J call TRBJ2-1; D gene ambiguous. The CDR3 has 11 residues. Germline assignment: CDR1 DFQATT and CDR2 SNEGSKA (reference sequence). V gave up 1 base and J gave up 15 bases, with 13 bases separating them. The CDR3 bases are TGCAGTGCTAGAGGAACCAAAACGGGGTTCTTC. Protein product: CSARGTKTGFF.

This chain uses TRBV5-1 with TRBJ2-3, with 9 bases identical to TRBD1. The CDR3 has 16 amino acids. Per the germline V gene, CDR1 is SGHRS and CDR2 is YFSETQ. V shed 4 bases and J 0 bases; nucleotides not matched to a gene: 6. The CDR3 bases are TGCGCCAGCAGCCCGAGGACAGGGGCAAGCACAGATACGCAGTATTTT. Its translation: CASSPRTGASTDTQYF.

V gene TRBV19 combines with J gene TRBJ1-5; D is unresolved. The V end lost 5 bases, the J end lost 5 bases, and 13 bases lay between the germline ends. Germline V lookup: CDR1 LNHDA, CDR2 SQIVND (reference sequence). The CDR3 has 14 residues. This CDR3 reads CASSHKSTDQPQHF. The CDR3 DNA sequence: TGTGCCAGTAGTCATAAAAGCACGGATCAGCCCCAGCATTTT.

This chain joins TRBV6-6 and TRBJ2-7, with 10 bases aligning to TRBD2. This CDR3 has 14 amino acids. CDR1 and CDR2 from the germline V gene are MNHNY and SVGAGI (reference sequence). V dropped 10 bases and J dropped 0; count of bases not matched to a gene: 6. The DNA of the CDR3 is TGTGCCATCAGCGGGAGGGGGAGCTCCTACGAGCAGTACTTC. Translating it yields CAISGRGSSYEQYF.

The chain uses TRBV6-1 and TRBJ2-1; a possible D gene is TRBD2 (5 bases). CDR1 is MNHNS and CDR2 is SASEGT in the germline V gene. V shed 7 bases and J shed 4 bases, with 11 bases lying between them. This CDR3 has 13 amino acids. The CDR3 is CASMRASYNEQFF. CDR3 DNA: TGTGCCAGCATGCGGGCCAGTTACAATGAGCAGTTCTTC.

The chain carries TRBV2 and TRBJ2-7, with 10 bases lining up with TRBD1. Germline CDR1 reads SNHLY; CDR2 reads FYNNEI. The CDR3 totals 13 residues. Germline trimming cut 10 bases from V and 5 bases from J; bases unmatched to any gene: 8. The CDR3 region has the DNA TGTGCCATCAAGGACAGGGGGGTCAACGAGCAGTACTTC. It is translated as CAIKDRGVNEQYF. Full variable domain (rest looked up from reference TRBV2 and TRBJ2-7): EPEVTQTPSHQVTQMGQEVILRCVPISNHLYFYWYRQILGQKVEFLVSFYNNEISEKSEIFDDQFSVERPDGSNFTLKIRSTKLEDSAMYFCAIKDRGVNEQYFGPGTRLTVT.

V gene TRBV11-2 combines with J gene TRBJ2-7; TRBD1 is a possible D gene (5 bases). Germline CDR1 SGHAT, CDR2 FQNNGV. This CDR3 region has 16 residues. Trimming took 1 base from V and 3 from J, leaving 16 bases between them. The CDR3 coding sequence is TGTGCCAGCAGCTTAGGGTTTGGGGCCCCTCTCTACGAGCAGTACTTC. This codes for CASSLGFGAPLYEQYF.

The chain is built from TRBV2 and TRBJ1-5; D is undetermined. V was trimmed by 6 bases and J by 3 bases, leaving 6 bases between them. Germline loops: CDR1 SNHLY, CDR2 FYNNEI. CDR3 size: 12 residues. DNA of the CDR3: TGTGCCAGCAGGCGAAACAATCAGCCCCAGCATTTT. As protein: CASRRNNQPQHF. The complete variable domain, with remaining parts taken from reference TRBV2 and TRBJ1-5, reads EPEVTQTPSHQVTQMGQEVILRCVPISNHLYFYWYRQILGQKVEFLVSFYNNEISEKSEIFDDQFSVERPDGSNFTLKIRSTKLEDSAMYFCASRRNNQPQHFGDGTRLSIL.